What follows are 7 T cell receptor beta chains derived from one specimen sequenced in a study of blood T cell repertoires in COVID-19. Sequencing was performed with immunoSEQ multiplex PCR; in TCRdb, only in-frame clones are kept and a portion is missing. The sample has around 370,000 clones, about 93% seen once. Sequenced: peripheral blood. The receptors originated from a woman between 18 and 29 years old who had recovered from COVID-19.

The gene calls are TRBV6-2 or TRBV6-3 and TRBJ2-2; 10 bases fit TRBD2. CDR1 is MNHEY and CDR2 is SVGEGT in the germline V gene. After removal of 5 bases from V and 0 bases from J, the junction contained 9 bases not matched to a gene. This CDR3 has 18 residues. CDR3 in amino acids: CASSVPSGRASNTGELFF. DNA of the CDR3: TGTGCCAGCAGTGTACCCAGCGGGAGGGCCTCGAACACCGGGGAGCTGTTTTTT.

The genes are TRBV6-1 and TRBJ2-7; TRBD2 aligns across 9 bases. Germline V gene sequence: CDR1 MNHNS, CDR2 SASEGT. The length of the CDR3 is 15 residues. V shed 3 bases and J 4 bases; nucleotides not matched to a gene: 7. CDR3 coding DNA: TGTGCCAGCAGTGAGGAAATAGCGGGAGCGTACGAGCAGTACGTC. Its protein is CASSEEIAGAYEQYV.

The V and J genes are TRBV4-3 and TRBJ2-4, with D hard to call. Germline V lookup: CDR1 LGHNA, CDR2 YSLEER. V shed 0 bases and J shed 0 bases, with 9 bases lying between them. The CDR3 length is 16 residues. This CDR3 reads CASSQDVEVAKNIQYF. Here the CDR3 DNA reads TGCGCCAGCAGCCAAGATGTAGAGGTAGCCAAAAACATTCAGTACTTC.

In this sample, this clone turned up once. CDR3 in DNA: TGTGCCAGCAGTCCTGCTCCGCGCACTGAAGCTTTCTTT. It is translated as CASSPAPRTEAFF. The chain links TRBV6-5 to TRBJ1-1, with D unclear. The CDR3 contains 13 residues. Deletions cut 5 bases from V and 4 bases from J, with 11 bases between. Germline V gene lookup returns CDR1 MNHEY and CDR2 SVGAGI.

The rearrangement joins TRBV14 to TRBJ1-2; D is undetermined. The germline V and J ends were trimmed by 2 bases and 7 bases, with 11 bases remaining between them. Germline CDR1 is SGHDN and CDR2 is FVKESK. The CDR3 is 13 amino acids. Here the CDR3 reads CASSQPRGAGYTF. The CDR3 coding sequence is TGTGCCAGCAGCCAACCCCGGGGTGCTGGCTACACCTTC.

CDR3 sequence reads: CASSPTGTSVAFF. CDR3 coding DNA: TGTGCCAGCAGCCCGACAGGGACAAGTGTGGCTTTCTTT. This chain links TRBV11-2 with TRBJ1-1, with 7 bases that match TRBD1. With V trimmed by 5 bases and J by 11 bases, 11 bases remained unmatched. This CDR3 spans 13 amino acids. The germline gives CDR1 SGHAT, CDR2 FQNNGV.

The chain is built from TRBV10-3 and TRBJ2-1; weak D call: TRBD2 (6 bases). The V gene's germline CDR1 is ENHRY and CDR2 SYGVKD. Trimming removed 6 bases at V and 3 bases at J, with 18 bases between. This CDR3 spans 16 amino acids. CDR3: CAISPRAADYYNEQFF. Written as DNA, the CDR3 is TGTGCCATCAGCCCCCGGGCAGCGGACTACTACAATGAGCAGTTCTTC.